The clone carrying this T cell receptor (beta chain) was observed a few times. Sequencing used immunoSEQ multiplex PCR; TCRdb keeps in-frame clones, though not all of them. The sample consists of more than 35,000 clones, over 80% of them appearing once. The data are from a study of OX40 agonist ivuxolimab in advanced cancers. Overall study: Patients in dose escalation had liver, melanoma, kidney or head and neck cancers.

In germline, CDR1 is SNHLY, CDR2 FYNNEI. V shed 6 bases and J shed 7 bases, with 15 bases lying between them. The CDR3 consists of 13 residues. The clonotype originates from an adult with an advanced solid tumor such as melanoma, head and neck, liver or kidney cancer. The chain has TRBV2 and TRBJ1-2, with D perhaps TRBD1 (6 bases). Source: CD4+ or CD8+ T cells sorted from blood, taken in a trial of the OX40 agonist ivuxolimab. As DNA, the CDR3 is TGTGCCAGCAGCACGACAGGAATCGGTGGCTACACCTTC. This gives the protein CASSTTGIGGYTF.